The 11 T cell receptor beta chains below were found in one sample sequenced in a study of T-cell reconstitution after alpha-beta-depleted transplantation in children. Preparation of the TCRbeta library was carried out with unique molecular identifiers. TCRdb fed the PCR reads into MiXCR, producing one record per CDR3 protein. Of 780,000 or so distinct CDR3 sequences in the sample, roughly 16% were seen once. Sequences were derived from PBMCs, mostly from graft donor cells, sampled 360 days after TCRalphabeta/CD19-depleted stem cell transplant. Every receptor here comes from a male patient aged 10-17 years who had a stem cell transplant for acute lymphoblastic leukemia, so the T cells may come from the graft donor.

The chain carries TRBV5-1 and TRBJ1-1; TRBD1 agrees at 9 bases. Germline V gene lookup returns CDR1 SGHRS and CDR2 YFSETQ. This CDR3 has 15 residues. V dropped 0 bases and J dropped 10; count of bases not matched to a gene: 10. In DNA, the CDR3 is TGCGCCAGCAGCTTGGATTCGCCGGGACAGGGCTTAGCTTTCTTT. Translation: CASSLDSPGQGLAFF.

The rearrangement uses TRBV10-1 and TRBJ1-1, with TRBD1 as a possible D gene (6 bases). Looked up from germline, CDR1 is WNHNN and CDR2 is SYGVQD (reference sequence). V lost 3 bases to trimming and J lost 7 bases, with 12 bases between them. This CDR3 is 13 amino acids long. The CDR3 protein is CASSEPGGSEAFF. The CDR3, as DNA: TGCGCCAGCAGTGAACCCGGGGGCAGTGAAGCTTTCTTT.

This clonotype has just a few counts. The chain joins TRBV29-1 to TRBJ2-3, with D tentatively TRBD1 (6 bases). From germline, CDR1 is SQVTM and CDR2 ANQGSEA. The CDR3 is made up of 13 amino acids. V lost 7 bases, J lost 3 bases, and 14 bases lay in between. CDR3 in amino acids: CSAEIDRTDTQYF. The CDR3 DNA follows: TGCAGCGCAGAGATAGACAGGACAGATACGCAGTATTTT.

This clonotype was counted only a few times. This chain connects TRBV20-1 to TRBJ1-5; weak D call: TRBD1 (6 bases). Trimming left V 3 bases short and J 0 bases short, with 24 bases between. Germline V lookup: CDR1 DFQATT, CDR2 SNEGSKA (reference sequence). The length of the CDR3 is 19 residues. CDR3 DNA sequence: TGCAGTGCTAGTCTGACACTGGGGACACTTAAGGGTAGCAATCAGCCCCAGCATTTT. It specifies CSASLTLGTLKGSNQPQHF.

The genes are TRBV7-9 and TRBJ2-7, with TRBD2 as a possible D gene (6 bases). CDR3 length: 14 amino acids. Trimming took 3 bases from V and 2 from J, leaving 11 bases between them. CDR1 and CDR2 from the germline V gene are SEHNR and FQNEAQ (reference sequence). The CDR3 loop is CASSFGRGAYEQYF. CDR3 nucleotide sequence: TGTGCCAGCAGCTTCGGGCGCGGGGCCTACGAGCAGTACTTC. The full variable domain, rest sourced from reference TRBV7-9 and TRBJ2-7, is DTGVSQNPRHKITKRGQNVTFRCDPISEHNRLYWYRQTLGQGPEFLTYFQNEAQLEKSRLLSDRFSAERPKGSFSTLEIQRTEQGDSAMYLCASSFGRGAYEQYFGPGTRLTVT.

The table lists this clonotype with a few counts. This chain links TRBV11-2 with TRBJ2-1, with TRBD2 matching over 8 bases. The CDR3 contains 17 residues. The germline gives CDR1 SGHAT, CDR2 FQNNGV. Germline trimming cut 5 bases from V and 1 base from J; bases unmatched to any gene: 10. CDR3 sequence: CASSHLRGGRSYNEQFF. In nucleotides, the CDR3 is TGTGCCAGCAGCCACCTCCGTGGCGGGAGGTCCTACAATGAGCAGTTCTTC.

This clonotype showed up just a few times. The rearrangement links TRBV6-1 to TRBJ2-1; maybe TRBD1 (5 bases). The V and J ends lost 4 bases and 2 bases respectively, with 12 bases between them. Germline CDR1 is MNHNS and CDR2 is SASEGT. The CDR3 contains 15 residues. The CDR3 bases are TGTGCCAGCAGTGTTCAGGGTGGGGCCTACAATGAGCAGTTCTTC. It specifies CASSVQGGAYNEQFF.

The chain combines TRBV29-1 with TRBJ2-7; TRBD1 matches 8 bases. V lost 3 bases and J lost 3; bases outside the gene matches: 7. CDR3 length: 14 amino acids. The germline V gene has CDR1 SQVTM and CDR2 ANQGSEA. CDR3 residues: CSVDGQGAGYEQYF. For the CDR3, the DNA is TGCAGCGTTGATGGGCAGGGGGCCGGCTACGAGCAGTACTTC.

This clonotype was seen only a few times. The chain is built from TRBV5-1 and TRBJ1-1; 12 bases agree with TRBD1. Germline assignment: CDR1 SGHRS and CDR2 YFSETQ. The CDR3 runs 17 residues. The trim removed 4 bases at V and 4 bases at J, leaving 11 bases unmatched. The DNA for the CDR3 is TGCGCCAGCAGCCTCGGGACAGGGGGCGGAATGGTCACTGAAGCTTTCTTT. Translating it yields CASSLGTGGGMVTEAFF.

The genes are TRBV5-4 and TRBJ1-4; D is undetermined. This CDR3 has 15 residues. Germline CDR1 is SGHNT and CDR2 is YYREEE (reference sequence). V dropped 1 base and J dropped 8 bases, with 15 bases sitting between them. CDR3 coding DNA: TGTGCCAGCAGCTTGTTAGCGGGGTTTTCGGAAAAACTGTTTTTT. Translating gives CASSLLAGFSEKLFF.

CDR3 sequence reads: CASSRLTGYDEQYF. CDR3 coding DNA: TGCGCCAGCAGCCGTCTCACAGGGTACGACGAGCAGTACTTC. The chain carries TRBV5-1 and TRBJ2-7, with D perhaps matching TRBD1 (6 bases). The germline CDR1 and CDR2 sequences are SGHRS and YFSETQ. The ends were cut back, 4 bases at V and 5 bases at J, with 16 bases in the middle. This CDR3 comprises 14 residues.